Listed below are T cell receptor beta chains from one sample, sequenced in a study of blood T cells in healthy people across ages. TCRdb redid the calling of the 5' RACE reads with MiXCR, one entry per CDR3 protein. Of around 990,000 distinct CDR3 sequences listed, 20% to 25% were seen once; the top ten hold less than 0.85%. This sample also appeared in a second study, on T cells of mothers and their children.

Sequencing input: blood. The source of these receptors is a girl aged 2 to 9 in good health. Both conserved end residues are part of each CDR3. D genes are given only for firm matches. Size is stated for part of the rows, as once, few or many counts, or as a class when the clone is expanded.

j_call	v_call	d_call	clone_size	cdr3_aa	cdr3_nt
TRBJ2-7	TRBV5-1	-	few	CASRRDASYEQYF	TGCGCCAGCAGGAGGGACGCATCCTACGAGCAGTACTTC
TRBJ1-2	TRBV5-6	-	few	CASSSRASQHYGYTF	TGTGCCAGCAGCTCCCGCGCCAGTCAGCACTATGGCTACACCTTC
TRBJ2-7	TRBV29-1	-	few	CSVEDFESYEQYF	TGCAGCGTTGAAGATTTCGAGTCCTACGAGCAGTACTTC
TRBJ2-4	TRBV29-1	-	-	CSVDKRGPKNIQYF	TGCAGCGTTGATAAAAGGGGACCGAAAAACATTCAGTACTTC
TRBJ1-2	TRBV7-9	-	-	CASSPPSAAEGIYGYTF	TGTGCCAGCAGCCCCCCTTCGGCGGCGGAGGGGATCTATGGCTACACCTTC
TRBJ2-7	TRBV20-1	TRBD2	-	CSARDWQREMGEQYF	TGCAGTGCTAGAGATTGGCAGCGGGAGATGGGGGAGCAGTACTTC
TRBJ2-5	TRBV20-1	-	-	CSARWTAQETQYF	TGCAGTGCTAGGTGGACTGCTCAAGAGACCCAGTACTTC
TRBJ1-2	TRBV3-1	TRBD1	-	CASSSSSGTGPSNYGYTF	TGTGCCAGCAGCTCCAGCTCCGGGACAGGACCTTCTAACTATGGCTACACCTTC
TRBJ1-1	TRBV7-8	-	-	CASSFPLVDMNTEAFF	TGTGCCAGCAGCTTCCCCCTGGTGGACATGAACACTGAAGCTTTCTTT
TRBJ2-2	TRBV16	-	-	CASGRIDGGHGELFF	TGTGCCAGCGGACGAATCGACGGGGGTCACGGGGAGCTGTTTTTT
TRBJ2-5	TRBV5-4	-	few	CASSSALDPGGGEETQYF	TGTGCCAGCAGCTCAGCATTAGACCCGGGTGGTGGGGAAGAGACCCAGTACTTC
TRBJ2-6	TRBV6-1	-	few	CASSKNRNSGANVLTF	TGTGCCAGCAGTAAAAACAGGAACTCTGGGGCCAACGTCCTGACTTTC
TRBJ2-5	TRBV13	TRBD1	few	CATSDREEETQYF	TGTGCCACGTCGGACAGGGAGGAAGAGACCCAGTACTTC
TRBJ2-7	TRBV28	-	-	CASSLTGTWEQYF	TGTGCCAGCAGCCTGACTGGAACTTGGGAGCAGTACTTC
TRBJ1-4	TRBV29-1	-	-	CSVVIGPDLFF	TGCAGCGTTGTAATAGGGCCAGACCTGTTTTTT
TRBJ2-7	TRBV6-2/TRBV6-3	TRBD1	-	CASSYPGQIVTYEQYF	TGTGCCAGCAGTTACCCGGGACAGATAGTCACCTACGAGCAGTACTTC
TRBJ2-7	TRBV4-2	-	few	CASSQVKQATYEQYF	TGTGCCAGCAGCCAAGTGAAACAGGCCACCTACGAGCAGTACTTC
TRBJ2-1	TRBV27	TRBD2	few	CASSPERESNEQFF	TGTGCCAGCAGTCCCGAGCGGGAGAGTAATGAGCAGTTCTTC
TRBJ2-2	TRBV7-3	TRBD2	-	CASSLSVTSANTGELFF	TGTGCCAGCAGCTTATCCGTGACTAGCGCGAACACCGGGGAGCTGTTTTTT
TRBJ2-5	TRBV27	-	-	CASSLFLRGTQYF	TGTGCCAGCAGTTTATTTCTCCGGGGGACCCAGTACTTC
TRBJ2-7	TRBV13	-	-	CASSSRDLYKDEQYF	TGTGCCAGCAGCTCCCGGGACCTCTACAAGGACGAGCAGTACTTC
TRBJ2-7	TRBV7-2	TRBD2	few	CASSYEPRLAGAEQYF	TGTGCCAGCAGCTACGAACCTCGACTAGCGGGAGCCGAGCAGTACTTC
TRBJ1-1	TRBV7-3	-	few	CASSLIPGPVGWTEAFF	TGTGCCAGCAGCTTAATTCCAGGGCCGGTGGGTTGGACTGAAGCTTTCTTT
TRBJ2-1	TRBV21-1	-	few	CARTCSAGVYNEQFF	TGTGCCAGGACCTGTTCGGCAGGGGTATACAATGAGCAGTTCTTC
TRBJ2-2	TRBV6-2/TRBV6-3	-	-	CASSSTKTNTGELFF	TGTGCCAGCAGCTCAACTAAAACGAACACCGGGGAGCTGTTTTTT
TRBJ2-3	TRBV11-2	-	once	CASSIQGSTDTRYF	TGTGCCAGCAGTATTCAGGGAAGCACAGATACGCGGTATTTT
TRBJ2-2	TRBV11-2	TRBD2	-	CASNQLAVLGELFF	TGTGCCAGCAACCAACTAGCGGTTCTCGGGGAGCTGTTTTTT
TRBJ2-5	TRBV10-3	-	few	CAISESRTQYF	TGTGCCATCAGTGAGTCTCGGACCCAGTACTTC
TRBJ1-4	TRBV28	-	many	CASSLSAEKLFF	TGTGCCAGCAGTTTATCCGCCGAAAAACTGTTTTTT
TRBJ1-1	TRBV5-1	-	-	CASSFARETEAFF	TGCGCCAGCAGCTTTGCCAGGGAGACTGAAGCTTTCTTT
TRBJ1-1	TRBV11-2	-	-	CASSFEGSTEAFF	TGTGCCAGCAGCTTCGAGGGATCCACTGAAGCTTTCTTT
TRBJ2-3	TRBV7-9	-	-	CASNLGTSSTDTQYF	TGTGCCAGCAACCTCGGGACATCGAGCACAGATACGCAGTATTTT
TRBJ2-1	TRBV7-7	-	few	CASSLVRVAREEEQFF	TGTGCTAGCAGCTTGGTCAGGGTAGCGAGAGAGGAAGAGCAGTTCTTC
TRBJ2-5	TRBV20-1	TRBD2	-	CSARVPGGRAQETQYF	TGCAGTGCTAGAGTTCCTGGCGGGAGGGCCCAGGAGACCCAGTACTTC
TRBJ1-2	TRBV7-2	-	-	CASSREGLNVRGYTF	TGTGCCAGCAGCCGTGAAGGACTGAATGTGCGGGGCTACACCTTC
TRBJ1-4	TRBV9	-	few	CASSVGSTGHEKLFF	TGTGCCAGCAGCGTAGGATCGACTGGGCATGAAAAACTGTTTTTT
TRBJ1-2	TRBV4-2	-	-	CASSQDLADGGVGYTF	TGTGCCAGCAGCCAAGATCTTGCCGACGGAGGGGTTGGCTACACCTTC
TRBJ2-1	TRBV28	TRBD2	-	CASSLPTSGSSGTYEQFF	TGTGCCAGCAGTTTACCTACTAGTGGGTCTAGCGGGACCTATGAGCAGTTCTTC
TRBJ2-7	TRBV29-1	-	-	CSVHSGSYEQYF	TGCAGCGTTCATAGTGGGTCCTACGAGCAGTACTTC
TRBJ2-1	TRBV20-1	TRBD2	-	CSARAGGSYSNEQFF	TGCAGTGCTAGAGCCGGCGGGAGTTACTCCAATGAGCAGTTCTTC
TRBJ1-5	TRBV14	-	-	CASSQDSHQPQHF	TGTGCCAGCAGCCAGGACAGTCATCAGCCCCAGCATTTT
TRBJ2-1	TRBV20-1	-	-	CSAGPTYNGQFF	TGCAGTGCCGGACCGACCTACAATGGGCAGTTCTTC
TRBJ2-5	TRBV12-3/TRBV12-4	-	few	CASSFVGYLETQYF	TGTGCCAGCAGTTTCGTTGGTTATTTGGAGACCCAGTACTTC
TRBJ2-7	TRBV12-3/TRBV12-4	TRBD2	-	CASSSPSGGAYEQYF	TGTGCCAGCAGTTCCCCTAGCGGGGGGGCCTACGAGCAGTACTTC
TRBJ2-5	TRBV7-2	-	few	CASSALVGAQQYF	TGTGCCAGCAGCGCCCTGGTTGGGGCCCAGCAGTACTTC
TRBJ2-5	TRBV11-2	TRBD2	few	CASSLGLAGAFPEYF	TGTGCCAGCAGCTTAGGACTAGCGGGGGCCTTTCCCGAGTACTTC
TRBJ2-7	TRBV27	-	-	CASRRNGGTESEQYF	TGTGCCAGCAGGAGAAATGGGGGGACAGAGAGCGAGCAGTACTTC
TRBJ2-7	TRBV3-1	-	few	CASSQEGRTVTYEQYF	TGTGCCAGCAGCCAAGAGGGACGGACGGTGACCTACGAGCAGTACTTC
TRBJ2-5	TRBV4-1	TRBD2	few	CASSQETSAQGIETQYF	TGCGCCAGCAGCCAAGAGACTAGCGCTCAAGGGATTGAGACCCAGTACTTC
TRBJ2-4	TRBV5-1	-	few	CASSLGGVKNIQYF	TGCGCCAGCAGCTTGGGAGGGGTCAAAAACATTCAGTACTTC
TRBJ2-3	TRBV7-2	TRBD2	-	CASSLRLAGGLGSTDTQYF	TGTGCCAGCAGTCTTCGACTAGCGGGGGGGCTCGGAAGCACAGATACGCAGTATTTT
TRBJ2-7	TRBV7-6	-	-	CASSSPRTGSYEQYF	TGTGCCAGCAGCTCACCTCGGACTGGATCCTACGAGCAGTACTTC
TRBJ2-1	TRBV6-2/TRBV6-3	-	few	CASSYSIIGVNNEQFF	TGTGCCAGCAGTTACTCGATCATCGGAGTCAACAATGAGCAGTTCTTC
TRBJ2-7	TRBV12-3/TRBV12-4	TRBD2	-	CASSLLAGLSYEQYF	TGTGCCAGCAGTTTACTAGCGGGCCTCTCCTACGAGCAGTACTTC